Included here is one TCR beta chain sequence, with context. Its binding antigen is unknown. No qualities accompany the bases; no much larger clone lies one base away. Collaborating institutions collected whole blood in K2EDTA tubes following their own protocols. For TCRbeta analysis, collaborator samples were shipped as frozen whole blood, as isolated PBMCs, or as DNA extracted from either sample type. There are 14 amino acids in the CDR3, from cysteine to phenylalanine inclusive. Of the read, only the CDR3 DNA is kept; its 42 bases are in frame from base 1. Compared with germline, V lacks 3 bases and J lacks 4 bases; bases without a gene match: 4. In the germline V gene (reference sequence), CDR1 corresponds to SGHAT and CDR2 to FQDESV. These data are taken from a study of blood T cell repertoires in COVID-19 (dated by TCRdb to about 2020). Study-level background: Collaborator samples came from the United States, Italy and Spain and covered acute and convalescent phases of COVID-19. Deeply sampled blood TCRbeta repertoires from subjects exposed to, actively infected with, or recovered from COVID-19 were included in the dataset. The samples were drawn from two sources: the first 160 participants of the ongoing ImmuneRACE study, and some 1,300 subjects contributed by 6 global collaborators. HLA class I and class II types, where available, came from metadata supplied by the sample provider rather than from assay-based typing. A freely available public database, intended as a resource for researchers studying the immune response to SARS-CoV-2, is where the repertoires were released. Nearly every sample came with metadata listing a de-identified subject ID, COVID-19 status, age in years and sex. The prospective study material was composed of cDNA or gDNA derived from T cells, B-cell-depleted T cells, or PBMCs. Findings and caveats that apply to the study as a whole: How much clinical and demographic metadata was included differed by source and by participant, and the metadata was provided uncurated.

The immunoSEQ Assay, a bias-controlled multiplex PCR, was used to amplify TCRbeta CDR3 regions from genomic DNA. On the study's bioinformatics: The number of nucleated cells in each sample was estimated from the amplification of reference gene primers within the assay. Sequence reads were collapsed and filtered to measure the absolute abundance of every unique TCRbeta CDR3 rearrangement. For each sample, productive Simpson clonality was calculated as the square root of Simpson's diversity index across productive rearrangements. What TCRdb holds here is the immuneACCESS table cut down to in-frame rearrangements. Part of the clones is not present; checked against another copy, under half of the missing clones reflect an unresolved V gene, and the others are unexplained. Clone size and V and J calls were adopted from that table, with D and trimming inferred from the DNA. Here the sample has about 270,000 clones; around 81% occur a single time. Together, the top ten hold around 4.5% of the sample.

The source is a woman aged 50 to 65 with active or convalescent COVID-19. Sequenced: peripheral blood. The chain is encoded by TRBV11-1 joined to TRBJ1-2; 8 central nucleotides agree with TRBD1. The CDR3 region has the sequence CASSFGQGIYGYTF. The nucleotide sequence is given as TGTGCCAGCAGCTTCGGACAGGGTATCTATGGCTACACCTTC. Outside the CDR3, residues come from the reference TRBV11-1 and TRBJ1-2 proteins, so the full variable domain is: EAEVAQSPRYKITEKSQAVAFWCDPISGHATLYWYRQILGQGPELLVQFQDESVVDDSQLPKDRFSAERLKGVDSTLKIQPAELGDSAMYLCASSFGQGIYGYTFGSGTRLTVV.